The 9 T cell receptor beta chains in this list originate from one sample, sequenced in a study of T cell responses to AZD1222 COVID-19 vaccine. TCRdb's copy holds only in-frame clones and misses some; the assay was immunoSEQ multiplex PCR. The sample lists more than 60,000 clones, more than 75% occurring once. The input for sequencing was peripheral blood, taken on day 0 of AZD1222 vaccination. These TCRs come from an adult in good health.

The V gene is TRBV27, the J gene TRBJ2-7; D remains ambiguous. CDR3 size: 14 residues. Germline V gene sequence: CDR1 MNHEY, CDR2 SMNVEV (reference sequence). With 0 bases removed from V and 3 bases from J, the gap between germline ends came to 9 bases. The CDR3 DNA reads TGTGCCAGCAGTTTATCTTGGGCGGACTACGAGCAGTACTTC. It encodes CASSLSWADYEQYF.

The V gene is TRBV7-3, the J gene TRBJ1-1; D unclear. Germline V CDR1 and CDR2: SGHTA, FQGTGA. The CDR3 loop spans 15 amino acids. The ends were cut back, 2 bases at V and 1 base at J, with 11 bases in the middle. The CDR3 spells CASSLGGHANTEAFF. In DNA form, the CDR3 reads TGTGCCAGCAGCTTAGGCGGCCACGCGAACACTGAAGCTTTCTTT. Together with reference TRBV7-3 and TRBJ1-1, the CDR3 gives the full variable domain: GAGVSQTPSNKVTEKGKYVELRCDPISGHTALYWYRQSLGQGPEFLIYFQGTGAADDSGLPNDRFFAVRPEGSVSTLKIQRTERGDSAVYLCASSLGGHANTEAFFGQGTRLTVV.

This clone was detected once. This chain joins TRBV3-1 (or the pseudogene TRBV3-2) and TRBJ2-3; TRBD2 aligns across 10 bases. With 4 bases clipped from V and 3 bases from J, the junction kept 7 bases outside the gene matches. The CDR3 contains 16 residues. CDR1 LGHDT and CDR2 YNNKEL come from the germline V gene (reference sequence). The CDR3 is CASSPIAGGVTDTQYF. CDR3 nucleotides: TGTGCCAGCAGCCCGATAGCGGGAGGAGTAACAGATACGCAGTATTTT.

This clone has just one count. The V gene is TRBV5-1, the J gene TRBJ1-2, with 7 bases aligning to TRBD1. This CDR3 spans 16 amino acids. Per germline, CDR1 SGHRS and CDR2 YFSETQ. Losses at the gene ends were 0 bases for V and 1 base for J; bases not matched to a gene: 6. This chain's CDR3 is CASSLADRSFNYGYTF. CDR3 nucleotide sequence: TGCGCCAGCAGCTTGGCGGACAGGAGCTTTAACTATGGCTACACCTTC.

The CDR3 DNA reads as TGCGCCAGCAGTGAGAGACAGGGGGAAGGGAATGAGCAGTTCTTC. It translates to CASSERQGEGNEQFF. The chain has TRBV10-1 and TRBJ2-1; 9 bases line up with TRBD1. CDR3 size: 15 residues. The ends lost 2 bases at V and 7 bases at J; junction bases unmatched: 6. The germline gives CDR1 WNHNN, CDR2 SYGVQD (reference sequence).

The chain combines TRBV25-1 with TRBJ1-5; D gene uncertain. The ends were cut back, 2 bases at V and 0 bases at J, with 11 bases in the middle. The germline V gene encodes CDR1 MGHDK and CDR2 SYGVNS. The CDR3 totals 16 residues. In nucleotides, the CDR3 is TGTGCCAGCAGTGAAGGTTCAGTTTATAGCAATCAGCCCCAGCATTTT. This codes for CASSEGSVYSNQPQHF. Filled out from reference TRBV25-1 and TRBJ1-5, the complete variable domain reads EADIYQTPRYLVIGTGKKITLECSQTMGHDKMYWYQQDPGMELHLIHYSYGVNSTEKGDLSSESTVSRIRTEHFPLTLESARPSHTSQYLCASSEGSVYSNQPQHFGDGTRLSIL.

This clone was counted between two and nine times. The chain joins TRBV6-1 to TRBJ1-5, with 8 positions matching TRBD1. The V and J ends lost 6 bases and 9 bases, in that order; junction bases with no gene match: 13. The germline CDR1 and CDR2 sequences are MNHNS and SASEGT. The CDR3 covers 15 residues. The DNA for the CDR3 is TGTGCCAGCAGACCTGAGGGGACAGGCCACTCGCCCCAGCATTTT. Amino acid sequence: CASRPEGTGHSPQHF.

The chain recombines TRBV19 with TRBJ1-2; TRBD1 might be the D (5 bases). CDR1 is LNHDA, CDR2 SQIVND, per germline (reference sequence). The CDR3 covers 13 residues. Trimming removed 9 bases from V and 2 bases from J, with 13 bases in between. In DNA, the CDR3 is TGTGCCAGCTTCTCACGGGACAACTATGGCTACACCTTC. Encoded protein: CASFSRDNYGYTF.

The genes are TRBV7-4 and TRBJ1-5, with 7 bases that match TRBD1. The junction had 4 bases not matched to a gene; V was cut back by 5 bases and J by 3 bases. The CDR3 is 14 amino acids. The V gene's germline CDR1 is SGHVT and CDR2 SQSDAQ. The chain's CDR3 is CASSRRGYNQPQHF. For the CDR3, the DNA is TGTGCCAGCAGCCGCAGGGGGTACAATCAGCCCCAGCATTTT.